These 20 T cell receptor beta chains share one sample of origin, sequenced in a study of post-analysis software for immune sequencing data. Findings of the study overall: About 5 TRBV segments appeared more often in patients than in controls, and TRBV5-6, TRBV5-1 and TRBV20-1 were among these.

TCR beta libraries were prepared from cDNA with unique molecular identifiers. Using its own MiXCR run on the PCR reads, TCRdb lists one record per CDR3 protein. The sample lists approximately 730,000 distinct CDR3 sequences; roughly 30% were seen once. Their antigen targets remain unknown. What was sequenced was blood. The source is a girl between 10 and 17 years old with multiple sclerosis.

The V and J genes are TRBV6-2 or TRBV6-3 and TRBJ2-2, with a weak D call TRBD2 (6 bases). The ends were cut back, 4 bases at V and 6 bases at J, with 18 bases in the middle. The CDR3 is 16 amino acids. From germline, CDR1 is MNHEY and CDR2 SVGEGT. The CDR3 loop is CASSLNRYGSAGELFF. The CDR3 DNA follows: TGTGCCAGCAGTTTGAATCGGTACGGGAGTGCCGGGGAGCTGTTTTTT.

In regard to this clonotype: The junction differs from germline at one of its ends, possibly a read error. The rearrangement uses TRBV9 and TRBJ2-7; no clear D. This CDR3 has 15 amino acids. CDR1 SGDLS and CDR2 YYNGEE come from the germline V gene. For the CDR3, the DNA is TGTGCCAGCAGCACCCGCTCGGGTCCCTCCAACGAGCAGTACTTC. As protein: CASSTRSGPSNEQYF.

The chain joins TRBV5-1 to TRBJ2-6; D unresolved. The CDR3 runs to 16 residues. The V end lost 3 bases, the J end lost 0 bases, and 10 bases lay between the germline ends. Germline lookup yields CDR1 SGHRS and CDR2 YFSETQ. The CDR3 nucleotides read TGCGCCAGCAGCTATCGTCGGGCCTCTGGGGCCAACGTCCTGACTTTC. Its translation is CASSYRRASGANVLTF.

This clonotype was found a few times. Here the CDR3 reads CASSFLQGYYGYTF. The CDR3, as DNA: TGTGCCAGCAGTTTCCTACAGGGGTACTATGGCTACACCTTC. The V gene is TRBV12-3 or TRBV12-4, the J gene TRBJ1-2; 7 positions match TRBD1. V lost 3 bases to trimming and J lost 3 bases; unmatched junction nucleotides: 4. The CDR3 has 14 amino acids.

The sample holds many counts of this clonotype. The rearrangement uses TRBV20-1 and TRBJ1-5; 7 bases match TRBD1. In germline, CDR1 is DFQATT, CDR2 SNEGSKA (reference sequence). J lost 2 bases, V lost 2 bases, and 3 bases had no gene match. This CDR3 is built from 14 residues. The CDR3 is CSARPTGGNQPQHF. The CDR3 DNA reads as TGCAGTGCTAGACCAACAGGGGGCAATCAGCCCCAGCATTTT.

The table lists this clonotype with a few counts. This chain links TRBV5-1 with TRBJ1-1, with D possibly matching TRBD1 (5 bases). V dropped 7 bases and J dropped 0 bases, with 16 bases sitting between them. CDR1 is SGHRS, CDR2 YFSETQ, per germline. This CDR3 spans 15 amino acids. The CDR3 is CASYPRAGLNTEAFF. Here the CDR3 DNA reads TGCGCCAGCTACCCCCGCGCGGGACTGAACACTGAAGCTTTCTTT. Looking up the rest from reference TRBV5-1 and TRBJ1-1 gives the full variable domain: KAGVTQTPRYLIKTRGQQVTLSCSPISGHRSVSWYQQTPGQGLQFLFEYFSETQRNKGNFPGRFSGRQFSNSRSEMNVSTLELGDSALYLCASYPRAGLNTEAFFGQGTRLTVV.

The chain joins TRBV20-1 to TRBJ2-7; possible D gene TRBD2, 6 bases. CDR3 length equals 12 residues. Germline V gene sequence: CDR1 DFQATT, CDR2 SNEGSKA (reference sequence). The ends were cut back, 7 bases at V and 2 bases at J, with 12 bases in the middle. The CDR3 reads CSGLGGTYEQYF. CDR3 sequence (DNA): TGCAGTGGGCTGGGGGGTACCTACGAGCAGTACTTC.

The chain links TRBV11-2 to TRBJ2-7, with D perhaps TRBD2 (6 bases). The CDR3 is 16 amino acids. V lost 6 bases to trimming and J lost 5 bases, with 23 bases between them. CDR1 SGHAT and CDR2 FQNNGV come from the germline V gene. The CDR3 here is CASRMEGSGLTHEQYF. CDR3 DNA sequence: TGTGCCAGCAGGATGGAGGGTAGCGGCCTCACCCACGAGCAGTACTTC. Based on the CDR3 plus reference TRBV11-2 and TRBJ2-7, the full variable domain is EAGVAQSPRYKIIEKRQSVAFWCNPISGHATLYWYQQILGQGPKLLIQFQNNGVVDDSQLPKDRFSAERLKGVDSTLKIQPAKLEDSAVYLCASRMEGSGLTHEQYFGPGTRLTVT.

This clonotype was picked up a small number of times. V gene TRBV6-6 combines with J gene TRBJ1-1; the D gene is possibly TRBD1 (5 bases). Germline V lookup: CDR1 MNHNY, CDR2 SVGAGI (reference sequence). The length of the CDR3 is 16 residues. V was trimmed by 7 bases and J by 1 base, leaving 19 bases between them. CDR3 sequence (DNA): TGTGCCAGCACCCCAGGGCCCTCGGAGGGGAACACTGAAGCTTTCTTT. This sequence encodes CASTPGPSEGNTEAFF.

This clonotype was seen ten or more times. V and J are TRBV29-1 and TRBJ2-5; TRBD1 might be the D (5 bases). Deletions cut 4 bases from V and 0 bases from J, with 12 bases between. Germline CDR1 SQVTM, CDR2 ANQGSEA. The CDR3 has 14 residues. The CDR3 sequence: CSVGQVGHQETQYF. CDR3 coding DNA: TGCAGCGTTGGTCAGGTGGGGCACCAAGAGACCCAGTACTTC. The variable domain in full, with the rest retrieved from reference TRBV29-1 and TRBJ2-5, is SAVISQKPSRDICQRGTSLTIQCQVDSQVTMMFWYRQQPGQSLTLIATANQGSEATYESGFVIDKFPISRPNLTFSTLTVSNMSPEDSSIYLCSVGQVGHQETQYFGPGTRLLVL.

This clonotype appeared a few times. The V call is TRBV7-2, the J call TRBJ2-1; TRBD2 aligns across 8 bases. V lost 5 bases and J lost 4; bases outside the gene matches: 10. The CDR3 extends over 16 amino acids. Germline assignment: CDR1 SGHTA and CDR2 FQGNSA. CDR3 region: CASSAHLAGYYNEQFF. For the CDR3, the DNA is TGTGCCAGCAGCGCCCACCTAGCGGGCTATTACAATGAGCAGTTCTTC.

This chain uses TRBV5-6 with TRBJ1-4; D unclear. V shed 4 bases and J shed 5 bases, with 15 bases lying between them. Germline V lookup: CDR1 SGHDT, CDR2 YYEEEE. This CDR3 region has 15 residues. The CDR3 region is CASSRTGLPNEKLFF. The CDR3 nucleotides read TGTGCCAGCAGCAGGACGGGCCTGCCGAATGAAAAACTGTTTTTT.

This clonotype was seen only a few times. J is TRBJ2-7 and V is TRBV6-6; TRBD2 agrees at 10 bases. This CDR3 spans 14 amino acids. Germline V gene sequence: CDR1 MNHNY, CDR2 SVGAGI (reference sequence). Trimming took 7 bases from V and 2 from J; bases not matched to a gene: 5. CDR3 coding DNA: TGTGCCAGCACCGGACTAGCGGAGGCCTACGAGCAGTACTTC. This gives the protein CASTGLAEAYEQYF.

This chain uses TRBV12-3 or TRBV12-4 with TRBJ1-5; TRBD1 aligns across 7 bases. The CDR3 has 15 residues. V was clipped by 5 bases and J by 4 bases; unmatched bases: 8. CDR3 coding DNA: TGTGCCAGCAGTCCTGGGACAGCCAAAAATCAGCCCCAGCATTTT. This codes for CASSPGTAKNQPQHF.

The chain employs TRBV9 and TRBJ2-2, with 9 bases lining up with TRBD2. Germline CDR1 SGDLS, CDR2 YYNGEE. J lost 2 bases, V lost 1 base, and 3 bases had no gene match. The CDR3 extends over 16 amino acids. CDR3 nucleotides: TGTGCCAGCAGCGTAAGACTAGCGGTAAACACCGGGGAGCTGTTTTTT. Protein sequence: CASSVRLAVNTGELFF.

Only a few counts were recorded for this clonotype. CDR3: CASSLIGTSTDTQYF. The CDR3 DNA reads TGTGCCAGCAGCTTAATCGGGACTAGCACAGATACGCAGTATTTT. The chain has TRBV7-2 and TRBJ2-3; maybe TRBD2 (6 bases). Trimming took 2 bases from V and 0 from J, leaving 9 bases between them. Germline V gene data show CDR1 as SGHTA and CDR2 as FQGNSA. The CDR3 covers 15 residues. The full variable domain, with the rest looked up from reference TRBV7-2 and TRBJ2-3, is GAGVSQSPSNKVTEKGKDVELRCDPISGHTALYWYRQSLGQGLEFLIYFQGNSAPDKSGLPSDRFSAERTGGSVSTLTIQRTQQEDSAVYLCASSLIGTSTDTQYFGPGTRLTVL.

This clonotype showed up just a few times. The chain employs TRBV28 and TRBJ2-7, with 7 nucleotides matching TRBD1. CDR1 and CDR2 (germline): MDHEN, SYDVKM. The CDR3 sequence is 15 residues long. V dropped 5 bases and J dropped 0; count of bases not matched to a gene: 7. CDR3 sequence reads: CASSPPDRDSYEQYF. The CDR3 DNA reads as TGTGCCAGCAGTCCCCCCGACAGGGACTCCTACGAGCAGTACTTC.

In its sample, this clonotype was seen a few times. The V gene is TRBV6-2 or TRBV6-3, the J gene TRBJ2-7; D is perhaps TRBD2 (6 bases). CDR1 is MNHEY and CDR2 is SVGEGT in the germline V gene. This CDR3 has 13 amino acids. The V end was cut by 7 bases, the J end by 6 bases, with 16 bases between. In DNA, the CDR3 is TGTGCCAGCACCGAAAGGAGGGGCCGCGAGCAGTACTTC. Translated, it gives CASTERRGREQYF.

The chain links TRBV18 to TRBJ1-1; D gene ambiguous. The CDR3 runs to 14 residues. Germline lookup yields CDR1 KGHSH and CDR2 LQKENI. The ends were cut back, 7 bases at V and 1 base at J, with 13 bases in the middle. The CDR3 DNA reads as TGTGCCAGCTGCCCAGATGCAGGGAACACTGAAGCTTTCTTT. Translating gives CASCPDAGNTEAFF.

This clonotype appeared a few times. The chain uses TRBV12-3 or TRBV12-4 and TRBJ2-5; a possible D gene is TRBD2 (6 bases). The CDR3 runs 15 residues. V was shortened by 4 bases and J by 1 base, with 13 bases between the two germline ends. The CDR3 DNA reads TGTGCCAGCAGTTCTTCCGGGACTTCCCAAGAGACCCAGTACTTC. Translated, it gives CASSSSGTSQETQYF.